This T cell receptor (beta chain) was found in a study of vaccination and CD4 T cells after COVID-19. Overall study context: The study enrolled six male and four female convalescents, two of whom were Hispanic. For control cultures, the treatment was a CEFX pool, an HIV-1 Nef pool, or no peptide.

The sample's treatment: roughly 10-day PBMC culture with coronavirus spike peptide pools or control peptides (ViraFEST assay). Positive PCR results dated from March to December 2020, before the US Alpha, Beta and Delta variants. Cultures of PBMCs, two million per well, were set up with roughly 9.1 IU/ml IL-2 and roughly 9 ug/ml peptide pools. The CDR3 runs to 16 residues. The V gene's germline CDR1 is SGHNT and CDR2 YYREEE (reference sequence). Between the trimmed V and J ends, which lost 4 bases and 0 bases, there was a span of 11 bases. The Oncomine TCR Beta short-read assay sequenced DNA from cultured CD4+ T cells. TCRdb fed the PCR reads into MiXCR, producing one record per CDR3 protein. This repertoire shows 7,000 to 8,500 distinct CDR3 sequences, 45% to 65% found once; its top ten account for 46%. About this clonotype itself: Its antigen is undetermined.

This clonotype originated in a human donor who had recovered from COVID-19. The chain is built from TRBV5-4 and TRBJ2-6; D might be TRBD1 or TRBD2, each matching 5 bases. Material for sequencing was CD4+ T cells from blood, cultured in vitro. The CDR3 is CASSRGTDSGANVLTF. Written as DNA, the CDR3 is TGTGCCAGCAGCCGTGGGACGGACTCTGGGGCCAACGTCCTGACTTTC.